Given below is one TCR beta chain in context. The sample belongs to a study of blood T cell repertoires in COVID-19. In the original workflow: Amplification with reference gene primers provided the estimates of nucleated cell counts. Assay: immunoSEQ multiplex PCR; the TCRdb copy retains only in-frame clones and omits some. The V and J calls and clone size come from that table; D and trimming were worked out from the DNA. The sample carries approximately 76,000 clones, 86% recorded once. There are 14 residues in the CDR3. The V gene lost 4 bases and the J gene lost 4 bases, with 8 bases spanning the gap. The germline V gene has CDR1 SNHLY and CDR2 FYNNEI.

Material: peripheral blood. The receptor's source is a woman aged 55-69 years with acute or convalescent COVID-19. The J gene is TRBJ1-6, the V gene TRBV2; no reliable D call. CDR3: CASSGEAYNSPLHF. In DNA, the CDR3 is TGTGCCAGCAGTGGGGAGGCGTATAATTCACCCCTCCACTTT.